This is a list of T cell receptor beta chains from one sample in a study of blood T cell repertoires in COVID-19. The assay was immunoSEQ multiplex PCR, and TCRdb's table has in-frame clones only and misses some. This table has 250,000 to 300,000 clones, about 90% appearing once. Sequencing used peripheral blood. These receptors came from a woman in her 30s with COVID-19, enrolled during active disease. Both conserved end residues are part of each CDR3. The order of the fields is D gene, V gene, J gene, CDR3 protein, CDR3 DNA. D genes are given only for firm matches.

>TRBD1|TRBV6-1|TRBJ1-5
CASSALDRVFSQPQHF
TGTGCCAGCAGTGCTCTCGACAGGGTGTTTTCTCAGCCCCAGCATTTT
>TRBD2|TRBV6-5|TRBJ2-7
CASSWTSGVSYEQYF
TGTGCCAGCAGTTGGACTAGCGGGGTCTCCTACGAGCAGTACTTC
>TRBD1|TRBV6-5|TRBJ1-5
CASKSARGQDQPQHF
TGTGCCAGCAAATCCGCCAGGGGGCAGGATCAGCCCCAGCATTTT
>TRBD1|TRBV7-2|TRBJ2-7
CASSLVGRGRDEQYF
TGTGCCAGCAGCTTAGTCGGCAGGGGGCGCGACGAGCAGTACTTC
>TRBD1|TRBV7-3|TRBJ2-3
CASSPGQGPDTQYF
TGTGCCAGCAGCCCTGGACAGGGCCCAGATACGCAGTATTTT
>-|TRBV2|TRBJ2-3
CASSLGVDTQYF
TGTGCCAGCTCCCTGGGCGTAGATACGCAGTATTTT
>-|TRBV28|TRBJ2-2
CASRKVRRDTGELFF
TGTGCCAGCAGAAAAGTCCGGAGGGACACCGGGGAGCTGTTTTTT
>-|TRBV28|TRBJ2-7
CASSLMGHPSYEQYF
TGTGCCAGCAGTTTAATGGGACACCCGTCCTACGAGCAGTACTTC
>-|TRBV5-6|TRBJ2-3
CASSRGLHTDTQYF
TGTGCCAGCAGCCGGGGACTTCACACAGATACGCAGTATTTT
>TRBD1|TRBV7-9|TRBJ1-5
CASSLGGQARYNQPQHF
TGTGCCAGCAGCTTAGGAGGACAGGCAAGGTACAATCAGCCCCAGCATTTT
>-|TRBV7-2|TRBJ2-5
CASSPSLYQETQYF
TGTGCCAGCAGCCCCTCCTTGTACCAAGAGACCCAGTACTTC